One and the same sample provided the 7 T cell receptor beta chains below, sequenced in a study of blood T cell repertoires in COVID-19. Measured with immunoSEQ multiplex PCR; TCRdb has only the in-frame clones, and not every one. The sample includes about 45,000 clones, under 85% of them seen just once. Specimen: peripheral blood. The receptors here all came from an elderly man in a cohort sampled during active COVID-19.

V gene TRBV28 combines with J gene TRBJ2-7, with TRBD2 matching 11 bases. Trimming cost V 10 bases and J 2 bases; bases outside gene matches: 7. This CDR3 has 14 amino acids. Germline loops: CDR1 MDHEN, CDR2 SYDVKM. In DNA, the CDR3 is TGTGCCACCACGACTAGCGGGAAAACCTACGAGCAGTACTTC. This encodes CATTTSGKTYEQYF.

The rearrangement joins TRBV18 to TRBJ2-5, with 11 bases fitting TRBD1. Germline CDR1 KGHSH, CDR2 LQKENI. There are 15 residues in the CDR3. J lost 5 bases, V lost 3 bases, and 5 bases had no gene match. Written as DNA, the CDR3 is TGTGCCAGCTCACCCGGGACAGGGGGAAGGGAGACCCAGTACTTC. Encoded protein: CASSPGTGGRETQYF.

This chain uses TRBV4-1 with TRBJ2-1, with 11 bases fitting TRBD2. CDR1 MGHRA and CDR2 YSYEKL come from the germline V gene. The trim removed 3 bases at V and 9 bases at J, leaving 10 bases unmatched. This CDR3 has 16 residues. The CDR3 nucleotides read TGCGCCAGCAGCCAGGTACCTAGCGGGAGGAACCGTGAGCAGTTCTTC. Translating gives CASSQVPSGRNREQFF.

The sample holds one count of this clone. V usage is TRBV4-2 and J usage is TRBJ2-5; tentatively, D is TRBD2 (6 bases). Deletions cut 0 bases from V and 2 bases from J, with 13 bases between. CDR1 is LGHNA, CDR2 YNFKEQ, per germline. The CDR3 runs to 16 residues. Written as DNA, the CDR3 is TGTGCCAGCAGCCAAGATCCAGCGGGCCGACAAGAGACCCAGTACTTC. Translation gives CASSQDPAGRQETQYF.

V and J are TRBV19 and TRBJ2-2, with TRBD1 matching 8 bases. The junction had 18 bases not matched to a gene; V was cut back by 8 bases and J by 4 bases. Germline CDR1 is LNHDA and CDR2 is SQIVND (reference sequence). This CDR3 comprises 18 residues. CDR3 in amino acids: CASSRSDRARAGTGELFF. The CDR3 DNA is TGTGCCAGTTCCCGATCGGACAGGGCGCGGGCGGGCACCGGGGAGCTGTTTTTT.

The chain recombines TRBV18 with TRBJ2-5, with 9 bases aligning to TRBD2. The junction had 10 bases not matched to a gene; V was cut back by 1 base and J by 7 bases. CDR3 length: 16 residues. CDR1 is KGHSH, CDR2 LQKENI, per germline. Here the CDR3 reads CASSPRGGDRSGTQYF. CDR3 DNA: TGTGCCAGCTCACCACGCGGGGGGGATCGGAGTGGGACCCAGTACTTC. The whole variable domain, remainder taken from reference TRBV18 and TRBJ2-5, is NAGVMQNPRHLVRRRGQEARLRCSPMKGHSHVYWYRQLPEEGLKFMVYLQKENIIDESGMPKERFSAEFPKEGPSILRIQQVVRGDSAAYFCASSPRGGDRSGTQYFGPGTRLLVL.

This chain uses TRBV29-1 with TRBJ1-2; 7 bases fit TRBD1. From germline, CDR1 is SQVTM and CDR2 ANQGSEA. The ends lost 6 bases at V and 2 bases at J; junction bases unmatched: 6. The CDR3 is 13 amino acids. For the CDR3, the DNA is TGCAGCGTAGGGGACAGACTAAACTATGGCTACACCTTC. Encoded protein: CSVGDRLNYGYTF.